A single sample is the source of the 12 T cell receptor beta chains below, sequenced in a study of blood T cells in healthy people across ages. The use of a sample-barcoded 5' primer and a J-beta primer mix characterized a second PCR of about 6 to 11 cycles. From the 5' RACE reads, TCRdb called clonotypes with MiXCR, one entry per CDR3 protein. Among 550,000 to 600,000 distinct CDR3 sequences, about 25% were seen once, and the ten largest hold approximately 18%. The sample taken for sequencing was blood. The receptors stem from a woman aged 70 to 79 in good health.

This clonotype was detected only a few times. The gene calls are TRBV20-1 and TRBJ2-7, with a weak D call TRBD2 (5 bases). The germline V gene encodes CDR1 DFQATT and CDR2 SNEGSKA (reference sequence). The CDR3 covers 16 residues. V lost 3 bases to trimming and J lost 0 bases, with 18 bases between them. As DNA, the CDR3 is TGCAGTGCTAGTTTAACCACGGGATGGCTCTCCTACGAGCAGTACTTC. Translating gives CSASLTTGWLSYEQYF.

This clonotype was observed a handful of times. The gene calls are TRBV27 and TRBJ1-1, with unresolved D. Trimming shortened V by 0 bases and J by 4 bases, and 12 bases separated the two germline ends. The CDR3 is made up of 15 amino acids. CDR1 MNHEY and CDR2 SMNVEV come from the germline V gene (reference sequence). The CDR3 spells CASSLSSQAGTEAFF. The CDR3, as DNA: TGTGCCAGCAGTTTATCCAGCCAGGCAGGCACTGAAGCTTTCTTT.

The genes are TRBV6-5 and TRBJ1-3; TRBD1 is a possible D gene (5 bases). The CDR3 totals 18 residues. V lost 2 bases to trimming and J lost 5 bases, with 22 bases between them. Germline CDR1 and CDR2: MNHEY and SVGAGI. CDR3 nucleotide sequence: TGTGCCAGCAGTTACGGGCCTGGGGCAGGGAAATCCCGAAACACCATATATTTT. This codes for CASSYGPGAGKSRNTIYF.

The chain recombines TRBV5-1 with TRBJ2-1; D is undetermined. From germline, CDR1 is SGHRS and CDR2 YFSETQ. Trimming removed 0 bases from V and 4 bases from J, with 11 bases in between. The CDR3 has 15 amino acids. CDR3 amino acids: CASSLAGDGYNEQFF. The CDR3 DNA reads as TGCGCCAGCAGCTTGGCGGGTGATGGATACAATGAGCAGTTCTTC.

The chain recombines TRBV2 with TRBJ2-3; D is unclear. This CDR3 comprises 13 residues. Germline V lookup: CDR1 SNHLY, CDR2 FYNNEI. Between the trimmed V and J ends, which lost 6 bases and 0 bases, there was a span of 7 bases. The CDR3 loop reads CASRAFSTDTQYF. The CDR3 nucleotides are TGTGCCAGCAGGGCATTCAGCACAGATACGCAGTATTTT.

The chain recombines TRBV12-3 or TRBV12-4 with TRBJ2-7; unclear D gene. The DNA matches TRBJ2-1 better at its end, which makes the J call doubtful. This CDR3 is 11 amino acids long. CDR3 residues: CASTPAREQFF. In DNA, the CDR3 is TGTGCCAGCACCCCTGCGCGGGAGCAGTTCTTC.

As concerns this clonotype: One end of the junction does not line up with germline, which may come from a read error. The gene calls are TRBV7-2 and TRBJ2-1, with D possibly matching TRBD2 (6 bases). The CDR3 has 12 residues. CDR1 SGHTA and CDR2 FQGNSA come from the germline V gene. The chain's CDR3 is CASSFGGETHYF. The DNA of the CDR3 is TGTGCCAGCAGCTTCGGCGGGGAGACCCACTACTTC.

This sequence joins TRBV7-2 and TRBJ2-3; D call uncertain. The V and J ends lost 1 base and 6 bases respectively, with 11 bases between them. The germline V gene encodes CDR1 SGHTA and CDR2 FQGNSA. The CDR3 length is 14 residues. CDR3 protein: CASSLVTSQDTQYF. The CDR3 DNA reads as TGTGCCAGCAGCTTAGTAACATCCCAGGATACGCAGTATTTT.

This clonotype came up a few times. At one of its ends the junction is not consistent with the germline gene, which may arise from a read error. This chain connects TRBV20-1 to TRBJ1-2; 8 bases match TRBD1. The CDR3 extends over 12 amino acids. Germline V lookup: CDR1 DFQATT, CDR2 SNEGSKA (reference sequence). For the CDR3, the DNA is TGTAGTGCTAGCCCGACAGGGGATGGCTACACCTTC. The encoded protein is CSASPTGDGYTF.

In its sample, this clonotype was seen a few times. This chain uses TRBV5-5 with TRBJ1-5; D possibly corresponds to TRBD1 (5 bases). Trimming shortened V by 4 bases and J by 6 bases, and 14 bases separated the two germline ends. The germline V gene has CDR1 SGHKS and CDR2 YYEKEE (reference sequence). The CDR3 has 14 amino acids. CDR3 loop: CASSEARDFQPQHF. The DNA of the CDR3 is TGTGCCAGCAGCGAGGCCAGGGACTTTCAGCCCCAGCATTTT.

This clonotype was observed a few times. The chain employs TRBV6-5 and TRBJ1-1; TRBD1 is a possible D gene (5 bases). CDR3 length equals 17 residues. Germline-derived CDR1 and CDR2 are MNHEY and SVGAGI. Trimming took 2 bases from V and 2 from J, leaving 18 bases between them. The CDR3 protein is CASSYGWIVGGNTEAFF. The CDR3 region has the DNA TGTGCCAGCAGTTACGGTTGGATCGTGGGGGGAAACACTGAAGCTTTCTTT.

This clonotype has just a few counts. The final CDR3 position lacks the conserved phenylalanine or tryptophan, pointing to a likely read error. V is TRBV20-1 and J is TRBJ2-7; D is perhaps TRBD1 or TRBD2 (6 bases each). Trimming shortened V by 0 bases and J by 4 bases, and 16 bases separated the two germline ends. Germline V gene lookup returns CDR1 DFQATT and CDR2 SNEGSKA (reference sequence). This CDR3 contains 15 residues. The CDR3 sequence: CSARDRRRGAYEQYL. CDR3 DNA sequence: TGCAGTGCTAGAGATCGTCGGAGGGGGGCTTACGAGCAGTACCTC.